This is a list of T cell receptor beta chains from one sample in a study of OX40 agonist ivuxolimab in advanced cancers. Some clones are missing from TCRdb's copy, which holds only in-frame ones; the method was immunoSEQ multiplex PCR. This table holds about 81,000 clones, about 93% found once. The source material was CD4+ or CD8+ T cells sorted from blood, sampled in a trial of the OX40 agonist ivuxolimab. The receptors shown here come from an adult with an advanced solid tumor such as melanoma, head and neck, liver or kidney cancer. Both conserved end residues are part of each CDR3. Fields, in order: J gene, V gene, D gene, clone size, CDR3 protein, CDR3 DNA. The D gene is left open where the match is weak. The size field is filled for only some rows; it gives once, few, many or a size class.

TRBJ1-2	TRBV7-6	-	-	CASSLARSRANTNYGWGYTF	TGTGCCAGCAGCTTAGCGCGTTCCAGGGCTAACACAAACTATGGTTGGGGCTACACCTTC
TRBJ1-5	TRBV7-9	TRBD1	-	CASSTDRGRGRQPQHF	TGTGCCAGCAGCACAGACAGGGGGAGAGGGCGTCAGCCCCAGCATTTT
TRBJ2-2	TRBV27	TRBD2	once	CASSFLLRTSGNTGELFF	TGTGCCAGCAGTTTCCTGCTCAGGACTAGCGGGAACACCGGGGAGCTGTTTTTT
TRBJ2-7	TRBV11-1	TRBD2	-	CASSFGTSGTWAAYEQYF	TGTGCCAGCAGCTTCGGGACTAGCGGGACCTGGGCGGCGTACGAGCAGTACTTC
TRBJ2-1	TRBV27	-	-	CASSLSGDNEQFF	TGTGCCAGCAGTTTATCCGGCGACAATGAGCAGTTCTTC
TRBJ2-2	TRBV28	TRBD2	-	CASSLIYAGGAAGELFF	TGTGCCAGCAGTTTAATCTACGCGGGAGGGGCGGCCGGGGAGCTGTTTTTT
TRBJ1-5	TRBV5-1	-	-	CASSLTGQQPQHF	TGCGCCAGCAGCTTGACAGGGCAGCAGCCCCAGCATTTT
TRBJ2-7	TRBV5-4	-	-	CASSLGLYEQYF	TGTGCCAGCAGCTTGGGACTCTACGAGCAGTACTTC
TRBJ1-4	TRBV19	TRBD1	-	CASSIPLRDSRRGGEKLFF	TGTGCCAGTAGTATTCCCCTCCGGGACAGCCGCAGAGGGGGGGAAAAACTGTTTTTT
TRBJ2-2	TRBV4-3	-	-	CASSQDGGTGELFF	TGCGCCAGCAGCCAAGATGGAGGGACCGGGGAGCTGTTTTTT
TRBJ2-7	TRBV5-4	TRBD1	-	CASSPGTGGYEQYF	TGTGCCAGCAGCCCCGGGACAGGGGGCTACGAGCAGTACTTC
TRBJ2-2	TRBV29-1	TRBD2	-	CSVGSGSGGELFF	TGCAGCGTAGGTAGCGGGAGCGGAGGGGAGCTGTTTTTT
TRBJ2-7	TRBV6-5	-	-	CASSGFRDIIYEQYF	TGTGCCAGCAGTGGATTCCGGGACATAATCTACGAGCAGTACTTC
TRBJ1-4	TRBV18	-	-	CASSPGTTNEKLFF	TGTGCCAGCTCGCCCGGGACAACTAATGAAAAACTGTTTTTT
TRBJ1-3	TRBV18	TRBD1	-	CASSPRDSSGNTIYF	TGTGCCAGCTCACCGCGGGACAGTTCTGGAAACACCATATATTTT
TRBJ1-1	TRBV27	-	-	CASRSAGPEAFF	TGTGCCAGCAGATCGGCCGGCCCTGAAGCTTTCTTT
TRBJ2-7	TRBV4-1	TRBD2	-	CASSQETLAGGSEQYF	TGCGCCAGCAGCCAAGAAACACTAGCGGGAGGATCCGAGCAGTACTTC
TRBJ1-2	TRBV6-1	-	few	CASISENTFYGYTF	TGTGCCAGCATCTCCGAGAACACCTTCTATGGCTACACCTTC
TRBJ2-7	TRBV9	-	-	CASSEGTSYEQYF	TGTGCCAGCAGCGAGGGGACCTCCTACGAGCAGTACTTC
TRBJ2-7	TRBV7-6	-	few	CASSLSGLAEQYF	TGTGCCAGCAGCCTTAGTGGGCTAGCGGAGCAGTACTTC
TRBJ2-1	TRBV7-9	TRBD2	-	CATLPSGGGSYNEQFF	TGTGCCACCCTTCCTAGCGGGGGGGGTTCCTACAATGAGCAGTTCTTC
TRBJ2-1	TRBV19	-	-	CASSIDQMMVNEQFF	TGTGCCAGTAGTATAGATCAGATGATGGTGAATGAGCAGTTCTTC